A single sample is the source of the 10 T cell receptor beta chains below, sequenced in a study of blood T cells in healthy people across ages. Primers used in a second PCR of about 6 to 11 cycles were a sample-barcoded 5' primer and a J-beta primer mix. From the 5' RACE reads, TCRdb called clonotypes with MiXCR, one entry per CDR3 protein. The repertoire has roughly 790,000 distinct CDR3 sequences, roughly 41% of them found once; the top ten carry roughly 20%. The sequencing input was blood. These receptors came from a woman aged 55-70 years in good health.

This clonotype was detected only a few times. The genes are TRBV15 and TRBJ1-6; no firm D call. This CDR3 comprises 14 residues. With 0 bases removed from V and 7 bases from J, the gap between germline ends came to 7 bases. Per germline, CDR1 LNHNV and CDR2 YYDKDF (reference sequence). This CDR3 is CATSRDVANSPLHF. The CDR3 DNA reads TGTGCCACCAGCAGAGATGTCGCAAATTCACCCCTCCACTTT.

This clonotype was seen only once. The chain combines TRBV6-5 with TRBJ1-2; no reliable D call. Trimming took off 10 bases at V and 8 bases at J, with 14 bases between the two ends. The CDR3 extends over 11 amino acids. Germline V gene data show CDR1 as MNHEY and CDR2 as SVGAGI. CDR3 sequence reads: CATGRDPGYTF. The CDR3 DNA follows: TGTGCCACCGGGAGAGATCCAGGCTACACCTTC.

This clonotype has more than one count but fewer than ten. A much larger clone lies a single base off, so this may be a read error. The CDR3 bases are TGTGCCAGCAGTTTGGTAGCGGGGGGGATAGGGGGTGAGCAGTACTTC. Translated, it gives CASSLVAGGIGGEQYF. This rearrangement joins TRBV12-3 or TRBV12-4 to TRBJ2-7; 11 nucleotides line up with TRBD2. With 3 bases clipped from V and 7 bases from J, the junction kept 11 bases outside the gene matches. CDR3 size: 16 residues.

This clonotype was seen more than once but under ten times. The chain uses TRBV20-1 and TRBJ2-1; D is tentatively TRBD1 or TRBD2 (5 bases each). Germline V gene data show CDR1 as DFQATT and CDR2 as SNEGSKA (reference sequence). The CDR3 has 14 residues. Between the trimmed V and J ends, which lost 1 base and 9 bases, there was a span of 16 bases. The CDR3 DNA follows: TGCAGTGCTAGAGGTACCGGGGCCGTCGGTGAGCAGTTCTTC. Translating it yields CSARGTGAVGEQFF.

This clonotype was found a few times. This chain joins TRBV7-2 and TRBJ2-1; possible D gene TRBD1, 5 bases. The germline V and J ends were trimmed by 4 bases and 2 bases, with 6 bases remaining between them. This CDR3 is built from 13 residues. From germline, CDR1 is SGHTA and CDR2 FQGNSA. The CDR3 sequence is CASSWTTYNEQFF. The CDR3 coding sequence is TGTGCCAGCAGCTGGACAACCTACAATGAGCAGTTCTTC.

CDR3 coding DNA: TGTGCCACCAGTGAAAATTTTGGCCGTACGCAGTATTTT. It is translated as CATSENFGRTQYF. This chain uses TRBV24-1 with TRBJ2-3; D is undetermined. Per germline, CDR1 KGHDR and CDR2 SFDVKD. The CDR3 consists of 13 residues. The germline V and J ends were trimmed by 4 bases and 8 bases, with 12 bases remaining between them.

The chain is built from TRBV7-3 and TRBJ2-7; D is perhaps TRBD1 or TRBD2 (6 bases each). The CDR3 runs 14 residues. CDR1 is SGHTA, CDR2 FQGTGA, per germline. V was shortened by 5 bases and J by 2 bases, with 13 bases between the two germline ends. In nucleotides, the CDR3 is TGTGCCAGCAGCCCGGGGGCGGGCCCCTACGAGCAGTACTTC. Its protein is CASSPGAGPYEQYF.

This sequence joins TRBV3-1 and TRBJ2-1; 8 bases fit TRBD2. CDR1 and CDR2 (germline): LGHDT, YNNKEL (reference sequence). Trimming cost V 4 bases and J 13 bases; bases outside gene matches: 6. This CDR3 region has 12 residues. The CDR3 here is CASSPELAVQFF. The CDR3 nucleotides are TGTGCCAGCAGCCCTGAACTAGCGGTACAGTTCTTC.

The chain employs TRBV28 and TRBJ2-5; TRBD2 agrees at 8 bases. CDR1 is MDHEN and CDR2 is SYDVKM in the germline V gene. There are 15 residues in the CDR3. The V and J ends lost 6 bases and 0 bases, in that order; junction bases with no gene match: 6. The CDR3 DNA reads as TGTGCCAGCAGACTCAGACTAGCGCACCAAGAGACCCAGTACTTC. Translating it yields CASRLRLAHQETQYF.

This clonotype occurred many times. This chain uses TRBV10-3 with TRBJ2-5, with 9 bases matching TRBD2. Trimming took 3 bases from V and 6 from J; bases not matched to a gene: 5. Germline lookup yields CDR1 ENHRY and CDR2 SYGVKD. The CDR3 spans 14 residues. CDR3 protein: CAISEDLAGKTQYF. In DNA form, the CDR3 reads TGTGCCATCAGTGAAGACCTAGCGGGGAAGACCCAGTACTTC.